This passage covers 15 T cell receptor beta chains from one sample sequenced in a study of low-dose radiotherapy and immunotherapy resistance in tumors. Both TCRalpha and TCRbeta chains were reverse transcribed with V-gene-specific primers. With a V-primer adapter and a constant-region primer, TCRs were amplified for 20 PCR cycles. One entry per CDR3 protein, called by TCRdb with MiXCR from the reads. The table lists under 95,000 distinct CDR3 sequences, 15% to 20% of them singletons. As to time point: after trial treatment. Specified treatment: LDRT plus nivolumab, ipilimumab, low-dose cyclophosphamide and aspirin (RACIN trial). This specimen was PBMCs, taken after low-dose radiotherapy plus immunotherapy. Source of these receptors: a male donor with prostate cancer.

This clonotype was counted at least ten times. The chain employs TRBV28 and TRBJ1-1; D is ambiguous. V was shortened by 5 bases and J by 4 bases, with 11 bases between the two germline ends. This CDR3 has 13 residues. Germline V CDR1 and CDR2: MDHEN, SYDVKM. The CDR3 nucleotides are TGTGCCAGCAGTCGCCCTCAACCCACTGAAGCTTTCTTT. Amino acid sequence: CASSRPQPTEAFF.

In its sample, this clonotype was seen many times. This chain links TRBV7-3 with TRBJ2-7; D may be TRBD2 (6 bases). CDR3 size: 15 residues. Germline V gene sequence: CDR1 SGHTA, CDR2 FQGTGA. The V and J ends lost 2 bases and 4 bases respectively, with 15 bases between them. The CDR3 bases are TGTGCCAGCAGCTTAGAGCGCGGAGGGACTTACGAGCAGTACTTC. Translated, it gives CASSLERGGTYEQYF.

This clonotype was counted ten times or more. This sequence joins TRBV5-1 and TRBJ2-3; tentative D call: TRBD2 (6 bases). Between the trimmed V and J ends, which lost 3 bases and 1 base, there was a span of 12 bases. The germline CDR1 and CDR2 sequences are SGHRS and YFSETQ. This CDR3 has 15 residues. CDR3 bases: TGCGCCAGCAGCTCCTGGGGGGTTCGCACAGATACGCAGTATTTT. This translates into CASSSWGVRTDTQYF.

This clonotype was found many times. This rearrangement joins TRBV19 to TRBJ2-2; possibly TRBD1 or TRBD2 for D (5 bases each). The V end lost 2 bases, the J end lost 2 bases, and 9 bases lay between the germline ends. The CDR3 totals 15 residues. Looked up from germline, CDR1 is LNHDA and CDR2 is SQIVND (reference sequence). CDR3 region: CASSIRRDNTGELFF. As DNA, the CDR3 is TGTGCCAGTAGTATACGAAGGGACAACACCGGGGAGCTGTTTTTT.

This clonotype was picked up many times. The rearrangement links TRBV5-1 to TRBJ2-1; a weak D match, TRBD2 (6 bases). Germline lookup yields CDR1 SGHRS and CDR2 YFSETQ. V dropped 2 bases and J dropped 0 bases, with 9 bases sitting between them. This CDR3 region has 15 residues. The CDR3 nucleotides are TGCGCCAGCAGCTTTGCGGGGCGCTCCTACAATGAGCAGTTCTTC. It is translated as CASSFAGRSYNEQFF.

To note about this clonotype: The likely explanation is a read error, given a far larger clone one base away. This chain links TRBV13 with TRBJ2-2, with 7 bases that match TRBD2. The CDR3 has 16 residues. Germline V gives CDR1 PRHDT, CDR2 FYEKMQ (reference sequence). The DNA for the CDR3 is TGTGCCAGCAGTGTCTATGAGGGAGGGTCCGGCGGGGGGCTGTTTTTT. Its protein is CASSVYEGGSGGGLFF.

Details on this clonotype: A much larger clonotype is one base distant, so this may be a read error. V usage is TRBV19 and J usage is TRBJ1-1, with D possibly TRBD1 on 5 matching bases. CDR1 and CDR2 from the germline V gene are LNHDA and SQIVND (reference sequence). There are 14 residues in the CDR3. Written as DNA, the CDR3 is TGTACCAGTAGTATGGGACCGCTGAACACTGAAGCTTTCTTT. It specifies CTSSMGPLNTEAFF.

V and J are TRBV5-6 and TRBJ1-1; D is ambiguous. V gave up 5 bases and J gave up 0 bases, with 17 bases separating them. The V gene's germline CDR1 is SGHDT and CDR2 YYEEEE. CDR3 length equals 16 residues. CDR3: CASSPRLTALNTEAFF. DNA for the CDR3: TGTGCCAGCAGTCCCCGCTTGACGGCTTTGAACACTGAAGCTTTCTTT.

There are a few counts of this clonotype. A read error may be the cause here, since a much bigger clone is one base away. The chain uses TRBV7-2 and TRBJ2-5, with TRBD2 matching over 7 bases. The length of the CDR3 is 16 residues. Germline-derived CDR1 and CDR2 are SGHTA and FQGNSA. Unmatched junction bases numbered 14, after V lost 5 bases and J lost 5 bases. CDR3 in amino acids: CASSPKSGGEWETQYF. The DNA of the CDR3 is TGTGCCAGCAGCCCCAAGTCTGGGGGGGAATGGGAGACCCAGTACTTC.

The rearrangement joins TRBV6-2 or TRBV6-3 to TRBJ2-7; TRBD1 matches at 9 bases. Germline V gene lookup returns CDR1 MNHEY and CDR2 SVGEGT. The CDR3 is 16 amino acids. J lost 1 base, V lost 5 bases, and 9 bases had no gene match. The CDR3 DNA sequence: TGTGCCAGCAGTCCCGACACAGGGGGCGTTTCCTACGAGCAGTACTTC. Protein: CASSPDTGGVSYEQYF.

This clonotype was seen ten or more times. The chain couples TRBV27 to TRBJ2-7; D uncertain. V dropped 2 bases and J dropped 2 bases, with 7 bases sitting between them. This CDR3 region has 13 residues. CDR1 is MNHEY, CDR2 SMNVEV, per germline (reference sequence). CDR3 in amino acids: CASSLAPPYEQYF. The CDR3 bases are TGTGCCAGCAGTTTAGCCCCTCCCTACGAGCAGTACTTC.

This clonotype was seen ten or more times. V gene TRBV28 combines with J gene TRBJ2-7; D may be TRBD2 (5 bases). V was clipped by 4 bases and J by 1 base, with 23 bases between them. The V gene's germline CDR1 is MDHEN and CDR2 SYDVKM. The CDR3 is made up of 18 amino acids. For the CDR3, the DNA is TGTGCCAGCAGTTCGACGGGTGAGCGGCTGATAAAATCCTACGAGCAGTACTTC. Residues: CASSSTGERLIKSYEQYF.

The chain uses TRBV15 and TRBJ2-1, with D hard to call. Germline CDR1 LNHNV, CDR2 YYDKDF (reference sequence). The CDR3 is made up of 14 amino acids. V was pared by 0 bases and J by 9 bases, with 12 bases between. CDR3 coding DNA: TGTGCCACCAGCAGAGATAGACAAGGCTCTGAGCAGTTCTTC. It yields the protein CATSRDRQGSEQFF.

This clonotype was recorded at least ten times. The rearrangement uses TRBV7-9 and TRBJ1-4; D gene unclear. The V end lost 3 bases, the J end lost 2 bases, and 7 bases lay between the germline ends. Per germline, CDR1 SEHNR and CDR2 FQNEAQ (reference sequence). This CDR3 is built from 14 residues. In DNA, the CDR3 is TGTGCCAGCAGCTTTATGTCGACTAATGAAAAACTGTTTTTT. Its protein is CASSFMSTNEKLFF.

Turning to this clonotype: A read error likely explains this, since a far larger clone differs by one base. The V and J genes are TRBV29-1 and TRBJ2-1; tentatively, D is TRBD2 (6 bases). The germline V gene has CDR1 SQVTM and CDR2 ANQGSEA. The V end was cut by 7 bases, the J end by 9 bases, with 16 bases between. CDR3 length: 12 residues. Here the CDR3 reads CSAGDSTSEQFF. The CDR3 nucleotides read TGCAGCGCTGGGGACTCCACTTCTGAGCAGTTCTTC.